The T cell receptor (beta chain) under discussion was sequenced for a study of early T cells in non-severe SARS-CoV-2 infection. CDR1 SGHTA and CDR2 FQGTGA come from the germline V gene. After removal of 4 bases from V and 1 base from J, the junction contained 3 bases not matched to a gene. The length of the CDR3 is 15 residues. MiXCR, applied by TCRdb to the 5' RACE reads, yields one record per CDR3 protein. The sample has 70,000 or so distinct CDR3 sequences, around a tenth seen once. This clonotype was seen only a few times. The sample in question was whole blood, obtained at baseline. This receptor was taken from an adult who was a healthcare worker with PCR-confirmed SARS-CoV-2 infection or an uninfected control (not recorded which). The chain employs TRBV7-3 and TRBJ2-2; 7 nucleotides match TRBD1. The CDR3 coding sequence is TGTGCCAGCAGCTCCTGGACAGGGAACACCGGGGAGCTGTTTTTT. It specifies CASSSWTGNTGELFF.